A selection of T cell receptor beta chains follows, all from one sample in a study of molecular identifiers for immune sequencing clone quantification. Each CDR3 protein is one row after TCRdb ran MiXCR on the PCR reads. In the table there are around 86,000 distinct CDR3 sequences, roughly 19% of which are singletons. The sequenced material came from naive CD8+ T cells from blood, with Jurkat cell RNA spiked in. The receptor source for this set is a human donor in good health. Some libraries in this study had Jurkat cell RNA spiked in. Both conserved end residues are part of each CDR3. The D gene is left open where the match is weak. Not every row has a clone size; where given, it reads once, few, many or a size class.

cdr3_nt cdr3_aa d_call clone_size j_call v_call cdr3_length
TGCGCCAGCAAGACCGGTTACGAGCAGTACTTC CASKTGYEQYF . . TRBJ2-7 TRBV10-2 11
TGTGCCAGCAGGGGGCTTGGGGAAGCCAAAAACATTCAGTACTTC CASRGLGEAKNIQYF . many TRBJ2-4 TRBV2 15
TGTGCCAGCAGTGAAGCGCTTGAACTAGCAACAGATACGCAGTATTTT CASSEALELATDTQYF . many TRBJ2-3 TRBV2 16
TGCAGCGTTCCTTCGAGCACCTACGAGCAGTACTTC CSVPSSTYEQYF . many TRBJ2-7 TRBV29-1 12
TGTGCCACCAGCAACGGGATAGGGGGCAATGAGCAGTTCTTC CATSNGIGGNEQFF . few TRBJ2-1 TRBV15 14
TGCGCCAGCAGCTTGACAGGCCCGAACACTGAAGCTTTCTTT CASSLTGPNTEAFF . many TRBJ1-1 TRBV4-1 14
TGCAGCGTTGAAGCAGGGGTGCAGAACACTGAAGCTTTCTTT CSVEAGVQNTEAFF . . TRBJ1-1 TRBV29-1 14
TGTGCCAGCAGCTTAGACAGGCTGAACACTGAAGCTTTCTTT CASSLDRLNTEAFF . many TRBJ1-1 TRBV13 14
TGTGCCAGCTCACCCCCAGTAGGAAACACCATATATTTT CASSPPVGNTIYF . few TRBJ1-3 TRBV18 13
TGTGCCAGCAGCTCCATCGAGCGGGAGGGGTCCTACGAGCAGTACTTC CASSSIEREGSYEQYF TRBD2 . TRBJ2-7 TRBV7-9 16
TGTGCCAGCCTCCCTGAGGGGTACACTGAAGCTTTCTTT CASLPEGYTEAFF . many TRBJ1-1 TRBV19 13
TGTGCCAGCAGCTTGGCCTGGCAGGCTGGAAACACCATATATTTT CASSLAWQAGNTIYF . many TRBJ1-3 TRBV5-6 15
TGTGCCAGCAGAGACATTGAAGCCTACGAGCAGTACTTC CASRDIEAYEQYF . many TRBJ2-7 TRBV6-5 13
TGTGCCAGCAGTTACTTCCCCGTGGGAGGGGAGCTGTTTTTT CASSYFPVGGELFF . few TRBJ2-2 TRBV6-5 14
TGCAGCTCCGTGAGGACAAACACTGAAGCTTTCTTT CSSVRTNTEAFF . many TRBJ1-1 TRBV29-1 12
TGTGCCAGCAGTTACTCGGACATAAGGCATTTT CASSYSDIRHF . few TRBJ1-5 TRBV6-6 11
TGCGCCAGCAGCTTGGCCGAGTTGGGCAGGGACACTGAAGCTTTCTTT CASSLAELGRDTEAFF . many TRBJ1-1 TRBV5-1 16
TGTGCCAGCAGTTCTCTAGCGGGGGGGTATGATACGCAGTATTTT CASSSLAGGYDTQYF TRBD2 many TRBJ2-3 TRBV27 15
TGCGCCAGCAGCCAGAGAGACGGGGGGGCCACAGATACGCAGTATTTT CASSQRDGGATDTQYF TRBD2 . TRBJ2-3 TRBV4-3 16
TGCAGCGCCGGGAACTCTGGGGCCAACGTCCTGACTTTC CSAGNSGANVLTF . many TRBJ2-6 TRBV29-1 13
TGTGCCAGCCAGAGTTTTGGCAGTCCGCCGCACTACGAGCAGTACTTC CASQSFGSPPHYEQYF . many TRBJ2-7 TRBV28 16
TGTGCCAGTAGTCCGTCTGCCGCCTACAATGAGCAGTTCTTC CASSPSAAYNEQFF . many TRBJ2-1 TRBV19 14